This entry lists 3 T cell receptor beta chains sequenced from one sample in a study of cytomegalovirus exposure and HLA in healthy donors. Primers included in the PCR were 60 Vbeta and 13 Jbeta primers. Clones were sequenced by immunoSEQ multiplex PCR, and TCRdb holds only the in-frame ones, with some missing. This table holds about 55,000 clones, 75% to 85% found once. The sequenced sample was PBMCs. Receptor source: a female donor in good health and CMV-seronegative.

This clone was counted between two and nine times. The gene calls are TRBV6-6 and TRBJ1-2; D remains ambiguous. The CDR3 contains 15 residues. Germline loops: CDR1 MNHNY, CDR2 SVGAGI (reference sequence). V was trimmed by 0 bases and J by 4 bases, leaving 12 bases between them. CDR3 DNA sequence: TGTGCCAGCAGTTACTCGAGGGCGTACTCCTATGGCTACACCTTC. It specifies CASSYSRAYSYGYTF.

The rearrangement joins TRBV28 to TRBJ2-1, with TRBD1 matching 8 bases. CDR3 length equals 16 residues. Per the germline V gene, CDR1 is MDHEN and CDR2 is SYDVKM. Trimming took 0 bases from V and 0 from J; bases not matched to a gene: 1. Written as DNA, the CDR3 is TGTGCCAGCAGTTTATGGGGGACAGGCTCCTACAATGAGCAGTTCTTC. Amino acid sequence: CASSLWGTGSYNEQFF.

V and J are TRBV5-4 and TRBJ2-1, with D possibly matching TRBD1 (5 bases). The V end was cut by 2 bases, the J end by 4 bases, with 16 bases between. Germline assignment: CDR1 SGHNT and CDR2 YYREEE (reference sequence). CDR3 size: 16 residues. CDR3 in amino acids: CASSLSGQTAYNEQFF. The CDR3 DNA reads TGTGCCAGCAGCTTATCTGGGCAGACAGCTTACAATGAGCAGTTCTTC.